This T cell receptor beta chain is from a study of cytomegalovirus exposure and HLA in healthy donors. PCR employed 60 Vbeta and 13 Jbeta primers. Per the original methods: Around 9.9 million shared chains were among the approximately 87 million unique TCR beta chains that a later analysis counted. TCRdb's copy holds only in-frame clones and misses some; the assay was immunoSEQ multiplex PCR. D and trimming were read from the DNA, whereas the V and J calls and clone size are those reported in that table. This table holds 160,000 or so clones, about 77% found once. Comment on this clone: The antigen remains undetermined.

Study outcomes and limitations: In a later analysis, HLA-associated beta chains showed higher expansion and lower generation probabilities than comparable chains. In a later analysis, at a false discovery rate of 0.05, fewer than 20,000 TCR beta sequences matched HLA alleles. The authors later found TCR association rates varying by HLA locus, with DRB1 most and HLA-C fewest.

In germline, CDR1 is SGHDN, CDR2 FVKESK. V lost 4 bases and J 3 bases, leaving 22 bases between the germline ends. The CDR3 loop spans 17 amino acids. The sequence derives from a woman between 45 and 60 years old in good health and CMV-seronegative. The rearrangement joins TRBV14 to TRBJ2-7, with D perhaps matching TRBD1 (6 bases). Sequences were obtained from PBMCs. The CDR3 DNA reads as TGTGCCAGCAGCCCGTTACAACAGGGAAACCGACGCTACGAGCAGTACTTC. It is translated as CASSPLQQGNRRYEQYF.